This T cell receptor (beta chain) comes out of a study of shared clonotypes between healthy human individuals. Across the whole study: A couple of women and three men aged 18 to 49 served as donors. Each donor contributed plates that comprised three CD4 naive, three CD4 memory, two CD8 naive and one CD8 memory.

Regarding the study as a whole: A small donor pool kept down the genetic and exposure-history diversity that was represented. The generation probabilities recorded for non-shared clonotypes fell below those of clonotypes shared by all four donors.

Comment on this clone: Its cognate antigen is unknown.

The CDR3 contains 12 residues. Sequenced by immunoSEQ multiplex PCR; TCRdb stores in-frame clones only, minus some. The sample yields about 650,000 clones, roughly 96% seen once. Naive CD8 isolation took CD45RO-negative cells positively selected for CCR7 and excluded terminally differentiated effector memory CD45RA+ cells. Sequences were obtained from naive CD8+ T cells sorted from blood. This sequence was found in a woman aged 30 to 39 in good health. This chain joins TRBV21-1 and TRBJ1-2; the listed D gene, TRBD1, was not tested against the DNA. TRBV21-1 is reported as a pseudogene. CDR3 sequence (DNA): TGTGCCAGCAGTGGACAGAACTATGGCTACACCTTC. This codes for CASSGQNYGYTF.